This entry lists 9 T cell receptor beta chains sequenced from one sample in a study of cytomegalovirus exposure and HLA in healthy donors. PCR involved 60 Vbeta and 13 Jbeta primers. The assay was immunoSEQ multiplex PCR, and TCRdb's table has in-frame clones only and misses some. The sample includes roughly 86,000 clones, almost 80% seen only once; the top ten take 6%. Material: PBMCs. The receptor source for this set is a female donor in good health and CMV-seronegative.

The chain uses TRBV18 and TRBJ2-3; D not resolved. The CDR3 has 12 amino acids. V dropped 3 bases and J dropped 6 bases, with 7 bases sitting between them. Per the germline V gene, CDR1 is KGHSH and CDR2 is LQKENI. Here the CDR3 reads CASSPAEDTQYF. CDR3 DNA sequence: TGTGCCAGCTCACCCGCGGAGGATACGCAGTATTTT.

This rearrangement joins TRBV5-1 to TRBJ1-6; 7 nucleotides agree with TRBD1. The germline gives CDR1 SGHRS, CDR2 YFSETQ. J lost 13 bases, V lost 5 bases, and 6 bases had no gene match. The CDR3 length is 12 residues. The CDR3 reads CASRRDSYPLHF. The CDR3 nucleotides are TGCGCCAGCAGGCGGGACAGCTATCCCCTCCACTTT. The variable domain in full, completed from reference TRBV5-1 and TRBJ1-6, reads KAGVTQTPRYLIKTRGQQVTLSCSPISGHRSVSWYQQTPGQGLQFLFEYFSETQRNKGNFPGRFSGRQFSNSRSEMNVSTLELGDSALYLCASRRDSYPLHFGNGTRLTVT.

V is TRBV4-1 and J is TRBJ2-7; D is possibly TRBD2 (7 bases). Germline assignment: CDR1 MGHRA and CDR2 YSYEKL. V shed 1 base and J shed 2 bases, with 15 bases lying between them. The CDR3 consists of 16 residues. The CDR3 region is CASSQVGGAGAYEQYF. DNA for the CDR3: TGCGCCAGCAGCCAAGTTGGGGGGGCGGGAGCCTACGAGCAGTACTTC.

The chain joins TRBV7-9 to TRBJ1-2; 10 bases are shared with TRBD1. V shed 6 bases, J shed 6 bases, and the junction held 4 bases outside the gene matches. This CDR3 has 13 amino acids. Germline loops: CDR1 SEHNR, CDR2 FQNEAQ (reference sequence). CDR3 bases: TGTGCCAGCAGTTATGGACAGGGGGATGGCTACACCTTC. This translates into CASSYGQGDGYTF.

This rearrangement joins TRBV5-1 to TRBJ2-1; a weak D match, TRBD2 (7 bases). The CDR3 totals 15 residues. Trimming took 2 bases from V and 0 from J, leaving 9 bases between them. The germline V gene has CDR1 SGHRS and CDR2 YFSETQ. The DNA for the CDR3 is TGCGCCAGCAGCTTTGGGGGGGCCTCCTACAATGAGCAGTTCTTC. Its protein product is CASSFGGASYNEQFF.

The J gene is TRBJ2-1, the V gene TRBV6-5, with D maybe TRBD1 (6 bases). The germline gives CDR1 MNHEY, CDR2 SVGAGI. The CDR3 has 15 amino acids. V lost 6 bases to trimming and J lost 7 bases, with 19 bases between them. CDR3 coding DNA: TGTGCCAGCAGCCTCTTACAGGGTAGGGGGAATGAGCAGTTCTTC. Translating it yields CASSLLQGRGNEQFF.

The chain couples TRBV11-2 to TRBJ2-1; no clear D gene. Germline loops: CDR1 SGHAT, CDR2 FQNNGV. With 0 bases removed from V and 4 bases from J, the gap between germline ends came to 7 bases. There are 14 residues in the CDR3. CDR3 sequence (DNA): TGTGCCAGCAGCTTAGAGTGGGCTTACAATGAGCAGTTCTTC. This gives the protein CASSLEWAYNEQFF.

This clone has just one count. This sequence joins TRBV5-6 and TRBJ2-1, with D uncertain. This CDR3 has 13 amino acids. The V gene's germline CDR1 is SGHDT and CDR2 YYEEEE. Trimming took 4 bases from V and 4 from J, leaving 9 bases between them. CDR3: CASSPPQYNEQFF. The CDR3 nucleotides are TGTGCCAGCAGCCCCCCCCAGTACAATGAGCAGTTCTTC.

The chain joins TRBV28 to TRBJ1-4; 12 bases match TRBD1. The CDR3 is 16 residues long. Germline values: CDR1 MDHEN, CDR2 SYDVKM. With 5 bases clipped from V and 16 bases from J, the junction kept 17 bases outside the gene matches. In DNA, the CDR3 is TGTGCCAGCAGTGCCCTCCTCCTGGGGACAGGGGGCGGTCCGTTTTTT. Its translation is CASSALLLGTGGGPFF.